This note documents a single T cell receptor beta chain sequence. These data belong to a study of beta chain features in type 1 diabetes. CD45RO/CCR7/CD25/CD127/CD95/CD27 sorting isolated CD4+ naive, central memory, regulatory and stem cell-like memory cells. The entirety of the isolated RNA underwent reverse transcription, so expressed TCRB transcripts were sequenced. This table comes from immunoSEQ multiplex PCR, and its TCRdb copy is limited to in-frame clones, with some not included. The profile shows about 60,000 clones, around three fifths of them singletons. Germline V CDR1 and CDR2: SEHNR, FQNEAQ (reference sequence). Trimming removed 8 bases from V and 7 bases from J, with 20 bases in between. This CDR3 contains 14 residues.

This TCR derives from a woman between 18 and 29 years old in good health. Sequenced input: Tregs from blood. The chain combines TRBV7-9 with TRBJ1-2; maybe TRBD1 (5 bases). In DNA, the CDR3 is TGTGCCAGCTCCCTGGCGGGGGGGAGAGGTGGCTACACCTTC. It translates to CASSLAGGRGGYTF.